One sample yielded the 6 T cell receptor beta chains listed below, sequenced in a study of cytomegalovirus exposure and HLA in healthy donors. The PCR employed 60 Vbeta primers together with 13 Jbeta primers. Only in-frame clones appear in the TCRdb table, and some are missing; sequencing was by immunoSEQ multiplex PCR. Of roughly 240,000 clones listed, around 80% were seen once; the top ten hold approximately 0.49%. Sequences were obtained from PBMCs. Every receptor here comes from a boy aged 5-17 years in good health and CMV-seronegative.

This clone was detected only a few times. The chain employs TRBV11-3 and TRBJ1-5, with D perhaps TRBD1 (6 bases). This CDR3 is 15 amino acids long. V was cut by 5 bases and J by 6 bases, with 17 bases left in between. CDR1 is SGHNT and CDR2 is YENEEA in the germline V gene. The CDR3 reads CASSGGGPYSQPQHF. DNA of the CDR3: TGTGCCAGCAGCGGCGGGGGGCCATATAGTCAGCCCCAGCATTTT.

The J gene is TRBJ1-3, the V gene TRBV11-2, with 10 bases lining up with TRBD1. Germline loops: CDR1 SGHAT, CDR2 FQNNGV. CDR3 length equals 16 residues. V gave up 4 bases and J gave up 4 bases; unmatched junction bases: 7. CDR3 loop: CASSSLTGGRGNTIYF. The DNA for the CDR3 is TGTGCCAGCAGCTCCTTGACAGGGGGCCGAGGAAACACCATATATTTT.

The gene calls are TRBV21-1 and TRBJ1-5; the D segment call TRBD1 is taken from the table without a DNA check. TRBV21-1 is an annotated pseudogene. CDR3 length equals 16 residues. The CDR3, as DNA: TGTGCCAGCAGCAAAGTGACAGGGCATAGCAATCAGCCCCAGCATTTT. Translating gives CASSKVTGHSNQPQHF.

CDR3 DNA sequence: TGTGCCTGGAGCCGACAGGCCAACACCATATATTTT. Encoded protein: CAWSRQANTIYF. The chain joins TRBV30 to TRBJ1-3, with D possibly being TRBD1 (6 bases). V dropped 3 bases and J dropped 7 bases, with 10 bases sitting between them. The CDR3 is made up of 12 amino acids. The germline V gene has CDR1 GTSNPN and CDR2 SVGIG (reference sequence).

J is TRBJ1-1 and V is TRBV20-1; TRBD1 matches at 7 bases. Losses at the gene ends were 6 bases for V and 5 bases for J; bases not matched to a gene: 0. CDR3 size: 10 residues. Germline V lookup: CDR1 DFQATT, CDR2 SNEGSKA (reference sequence). The DNA for the CDR3 is TGCAGTGCGGGACAGACTGAAGCTTTCTTT. Protein sequence: CSAGQTEAFF.

The V call is TRBV19, the J call TRBJ1-2; TRBD1 matches at 10 bases. Looked up from germline, CDR1 is LNHDA and CDR2 is SQIVND (reference sequence). The CDR3 is made up of 14 amino acids. V shed 1 base, J shed 7 bases, and the junction held 3 bases outside the gene matches. CDR3 residues: CASSIAGQGSGYTF. The CDR3 region has the DNA TGTGCCAGTAGTATAGCGGGACAGGGGTCTGGCTACACCTTC.